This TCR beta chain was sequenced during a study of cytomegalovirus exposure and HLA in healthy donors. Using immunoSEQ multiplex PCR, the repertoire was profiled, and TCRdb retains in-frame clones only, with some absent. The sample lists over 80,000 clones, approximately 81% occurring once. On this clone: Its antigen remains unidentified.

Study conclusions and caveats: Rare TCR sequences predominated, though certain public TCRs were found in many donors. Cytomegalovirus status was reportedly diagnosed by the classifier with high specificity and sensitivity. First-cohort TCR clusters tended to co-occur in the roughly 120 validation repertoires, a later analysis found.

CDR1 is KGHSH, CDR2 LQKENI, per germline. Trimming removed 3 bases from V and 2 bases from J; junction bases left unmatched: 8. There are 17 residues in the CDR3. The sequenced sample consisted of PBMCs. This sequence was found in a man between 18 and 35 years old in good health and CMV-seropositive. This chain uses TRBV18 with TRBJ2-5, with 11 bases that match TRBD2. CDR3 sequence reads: CASSPTSGSWGQETQYF. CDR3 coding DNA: TGTGCCAGCTCACCTACTAGCGGGAGCTGGGGACAAGAGACCCAGTACTTC.